These 23 T cell receptor beta chains share one sample of origin, sequenced in a study of radiotherapy plus CTLA-4 blockade in lung cancer. The repertoire was sequenced with immunoSEQ multiplex PCR; TCRdb's copy has only in-frame clones and lacks some. Of about 31,000 clones in the sample, about 78% were seen once. This specimen was peripheral blood, taken from a patient treated with radiotherapy plus ipilimumab. The origin of the receptors is a human donor with non-small cell lung cancer who had stable disease on radiotherapy plus ipilimumab.

V and J are TRBV2 and TRBJ2-5; D perhaps matches TRBD2 (5 bases). Germline-derived CDR1 and CDR2 are SNHLY and FYNNEI. CDR3 length: 14 residues. V was pared by 4 bases and J by 5 bases, with 14 bases between. As DNA, the CDR3 is TGTGCCAGCAGTGCGACTACTCACGGGGAGACCCAGTACTTC. The encoded protein is CASSATTHGETQYF.

V and J are TRBV10-2 and TRBJ1-5; D not certain. With 1 base removed from V and 6 bases from J, the gap between germline ends came to 10 bases. The CDR3 length is 14 residues. Per germline, CDR1 WSHSY and CDR2 SAAADI. CDR3 region: CASSEFPVGQPQHF. In DNA, the CDR3 is TGCGCCAGCAGTGAGTTTCCGGTGGGTCAGCCCCAGCATTTT.

The chain has TRBV25-1 and TRBJ2-5; TRBD1 matches 8 bases. Germline V CDR1 and CDR2: MGHDK, SYGVNS. The junction had 11 bases not matched to a gene; V was cut back by 6 bases and J by 5 bases. The CDR3 sequence is 15 residues long. Here the CDR3 DNA reads TGTGCCAGCAGCGCCTCGGACAGGGTCAGTGAGACCCAGTACTTC. Its translation: CASSASDRVSETQYF.

The V and J genes are TRBV9 and TRBJ2-5, with 9 bases identical to TRBD1. This CDR3 has 16 amino acids. The germline CDR1 and CDR2 sequences are SGDLS and YYNGEE. The V segment lost 0 bases and the J segment 3 bases; nucleotides outside the gene matches: 6. The chain's CDR3 is CASSVAGTGSEETQYF. The CDR3 DNA reads TGTGCCAGCAGCGTAGCCGGGACAGGGTCCGAAGAGACCCAGTACTTC.

V is TRBV7-9 and J is TRBJ2-7; D possibly corresponds to TRBD2 (6 bases). The CDR3 is 11 residues long. From germline, CDR1 is SEHNR and CDR2 FQNEAQ (reference sequence). The V end lost 8 bases, the J end lost 4 bases, and 9 bases lay between the germline ends. The CDR3 protein is CASGGLYEQYF. CDR3 bases: TGTGCCAGCGGAGGGTTGTACGAGCAGTACTTC.

The chain employs TRBV28 and TRBJ2-1, with D unclear. V lost 3 bases and J lost 3, with 6 bases in between. The CDR3 has 13 residues. Germline values: CDR1 MDHEN, CDR2 SYDVKM. The CDR3: CASSLSGYNEQFF. In DNA form, the CDR3 reads TGTGCCAGCAGTTTGTCAGGCTACAATGAGCAGTTCTTC.

This chain links TRBV9 with TRBJ2-1, with unresolved D. Deletions cut 0 bases from V and 9 bases from J, with 10 bases between. This CDR3 is 13 amino acids long. In germline, CDR1 is SGDLS, CDR2 YYNGEE. CDR3 loop: CASSVDQYPEQFF. The CDR3 region has the DNA TGTGCCAGCAGCGTAGATCAGTATCCTGAGCAGTTCTTC.

This clone was recorded only once. The genes are TRBV15 and TRBJ1-1; D is ambiguous. The CDR3 runs to 15 residues. Germline V CDR1 and CDR2: LNHNV, YYDKDF (reference sequence). Trimming stripped 0 bases from V and 0 bases from J, with 8 bases between. The CDR3 nucleotides are TGTGCCACCAGCAGAGATATCAGTCTGAACACTGAAGCTTTCTTT. It specifies CATSRDISLNTEAFF.

This chain links TRBV10-2 with TRBJ2-5; no clear D. CDR1 WSHSY and CDR2 SAAADI come from the germline V gene. V lost 4 bases and J lost 1, with 4 bases in between. The CDR3 extends over 12 amino acids. In DNA form, the CDR3 reads TGCGCCAGCAGTGCGGGCCAAGAGACCCAGTACTTC. It codes for CASSAGQETQYF.

Turning to this clone: At one end, the junction sequence differs from germline, possibly due to a read error. The chain carries TRBV27 and TRBJ1-2; 8 bases align to TRBD1. The CDR3 is 14 amino acids. Germline V lookup: CDR1 MNHEY, CDR2 SMNVEV (reference sequence). Here the CDR3 reads CAGRPGGAMEGYTF. In DNA form, the CDR3 reads TGTGCCGGCAGGCCAGGGGGCGCCATGGAAGGCTACACCTTC.

This clone was counted between two and nine times. The chain joins TRBV19 to TRBJ2-3, with D tentatively TRBD2 (5 bases). CDR1 LNHDA and CDR2 SQIVND come from the germline V gene (reference sequence). The CDR3 contains 10 residues. The ends were cut back, 9 bases at V and 6 bases at J, with 7 bases in the middle. The CDR3 DNA reads TGTGCCAGCCGGAGGGATACGCAGTATTTT. It yields the protein CASRRDTQYF.

The chain carries TRBV18 and TRBJ2-1; D call uncertain. Trimming cost V 1 base and J 3 bases, with 10 bases left between them. Germline V gene sequence: CDR1 KGHSH, CDR2 LQKENI. This CDR3 has 15 residues. The CDR3 DNA reads as TGTGCCAGCTCACCACAGGGTAACAGCTACAATGAGCAGTTCTTC. Translation: CASSPQGNSYNEQFF.

V gene TRBV13 combines with J gene TRBJ1-4; D call uncertain. From germline, CDR1 is PRHDT and CDR2 FYEKMQ (reference sequence). Trimming stripped 5 bases from V and 1 base from J, with 11 bases between. This CDR3 is 15 amino acids long. CDR3 in DNA: TGTGCCAGCAGCCCCCCGGGGAGAACTAATGAAAAACTGTTTTTT. Translating gives CASSPPGRTNEKLFF.

V is TRBV2 and J is TRBJ1-5; no definite D call. In germline, CDR1 is SNHLY, CDR2 FYNNEI. The V end was cut by 5 bases, the J end by 4 bases, with 18 bases between. The CDR3 runs 16 residues. This CDR3 reads CASSKGRISLNQPQHF. DNA for the CDR3: TGTGCCAGCAGTAAAGGACGGATAAGCCTAAATCAGCCCCAGCATTTT.

This clone showed up just once. The rearrangement uses TRBV7-8 and TRBJ1-2, with no clear D. Trimming left V 5 bases short and J 4 bases short, with 23 bases between. This CDR3 is 17 amino acids long. In germline, CDR1 is SGHVS, CDR2 FQNEAQ. The CDR3 region is CASSRKGLTRKTYGYTF. The CDR3 DNA sequence: TGTGCCAGCAGCAGGAAAGGGCTTACCCGAAAGACCTATGGCTACACCTTC.

The chain recombines TRBV18 with TRBJ1-4, with D perhaps TRBD1 (5 bases). Per germline, CDR1 KGHSH and CDR2 LQKENI. V lost 5 bases and J 8 bases, leaving 9 bases between the germline ends. The CDR3 extends over 12 amino acids. CDR3 sequence (DNA): TGTGCCAGCTCAACCGGGGGGGAAAAACTGTTTTTT. This sequence encodes CASSTGGEKLFF.

The rearrangement joins TRBV18 to TRBJ1-2; 7 nucleotides match TRBD1. V gave up 8 bases and J gave up 1 base; unmatched junction bases: 4. Germline lookup yields CDR1 KGHSH and CDR2 LQKENI. This CDR3 contains 13 residues. DNA of the CDR3: TGTGCCAGCCCCTGGACAGGTAACTATGGCTACACCTTC. Protein product: CASPWTGNYGYTF.

The chain carries TRBV10-3 and TRBJ2-2, with D possibly being TRBD1 (5 bases). CDR1 is ENHRY and CDR2 is SYGVKD in the germline V gene. The CDR3 runs to 16 residues. V was clipped by 2 bases and J by 4 bases, with 14 bases between them. CDR3 coding DNA: TGTGCCATCAGTGAGATTCAGGGTATTGCCACCGGGGAGCTGTTTTTT. Its translation is CAISEIQGIATGELFF.

This chain joins TRBV19 and TRBJ2-2; 8 bases agree with TRBD1. Germline lookup yields CDR1 LNHDA and CDR2 SQIVND (reference sequence). Losses at the gene ends were 5 bases for V and 6 bases for J; bases not matched to a gene: 2. The CDR3 consists of 13 residues. This CDR3 reads CASSSTGAGELFF. CDR3 nucleotide sequence: TGTGCCAGTAGTTCGACAGGGGCCGGGGAGCTGTTTTTT.

The chain's CDR3 is CASRVQRLNTEAFF. The CDR3 DNA is TGTGCCAGCAGAGTACAGAGGTTGAACACTGAAGCTTTCTTT. V usage is TRBV28 and J usage is TRBJ1-1, with no clear D. The germline V gene encodes CDR1 MDHEN and CDR2 SYDVKM. V lost 6 bases, J lost 0 bases, and 11 bases lay in between. This CDR3 region has 14 residues.

This chain links TRBV5-6 with TRBJ2-3; D unresolved. The CDR3 extends over 13 amino acids. Germline loops: CDR1 SGHDT, CDR2 YYEEEE. Trimming cost V 2 bases and J 0 bases, with 4 bases left between them. The CDR3 region has the DNA TGTGCCAGCAGCTTATTGAGCACAGATACGCAGTATTTT. This encodes CASSLLSTDTQYF.

The genes are TRBV27 and TRBJ2-3; D is undetermined. The CDR3 length is 16 residues. Germline CDR1 and CDR2: MNHEY and SMNVEV (reference sequence). With 3 bases removed from V and 4 bases from J, the gap between germline ends came to 17 bases. The chain's CDR3 is CASSFYGSESPDTQYF. CDR3 in DNA: TGTGCCAGCAGTTTCTACGGCAGCGAAAGCCCAGATACGCAGTATTTT.

The genes are TRBV7-9 and TRBJ1-1, with D tentatively TRBD1 (5 bases). Germline loops: CDR1 SEHNR, CDR2 FQNEAQ (reference sequence). The CDR3 contains 16 residues. With 1 base removed from V and 3 bases from J, the gap between germline ends came to 15 bases. The CDR3 loop is CASSLGWQGEDTEAFF. DNA of the CDR3: TGTGCCAGCAGCTTAGGTTGGCAGGGTGAGGACACTGAAGCTTTCTTT.